This T cell receptor (beta chain) is drawn from a study of blood T cell repertoires in COVID-19. The CDR3 is made up of 16 amino acids. CDR1 is WNHNN and CDR2 is SYGVQD in the germline V gene (reference sequence). V was pared by 2 bases and J by 5 bases, with 8 bases of the junction left unmatched. Sequencing used immunoSEQ multiplex PCR; TCRdb keeps in-frame clones, though not all of them. The sample consists of fewer than 200,000 clones, around 86% of them appearing once. The V call is TRBV10-1, the J call TRBJ2-3; TRBD2 matches at 9 bases. The receptor was isolated from a man aged 40-55 years with active or convalescent COVID-19. Sequencing used peripheral blood. The CDR3 DNA reads as TGCGCCAGCAGTGAGAGCCTAGCGGGGTCCGGAGATACGCAGTATTTT. This encodes CASSESLAGSGDTQYF.